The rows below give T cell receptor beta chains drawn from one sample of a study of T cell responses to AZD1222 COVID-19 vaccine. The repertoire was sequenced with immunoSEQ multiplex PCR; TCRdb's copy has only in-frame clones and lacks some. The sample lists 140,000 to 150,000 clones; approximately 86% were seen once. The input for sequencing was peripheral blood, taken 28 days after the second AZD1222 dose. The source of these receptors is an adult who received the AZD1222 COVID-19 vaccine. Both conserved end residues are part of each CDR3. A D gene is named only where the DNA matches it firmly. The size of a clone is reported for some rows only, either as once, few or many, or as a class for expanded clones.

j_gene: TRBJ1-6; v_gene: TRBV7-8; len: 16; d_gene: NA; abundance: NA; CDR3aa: CASSLARSGYNSPLHF; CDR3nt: TGTGCCAGCAGCTTAGCGCGCTCGGGATATAATTCACCCCTCCACTTT
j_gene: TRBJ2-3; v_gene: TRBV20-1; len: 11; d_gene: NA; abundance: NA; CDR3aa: CSGRGVDTQYF; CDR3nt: TGCAGTGGCCGCGGTGTAGATACGCAGTATTTT
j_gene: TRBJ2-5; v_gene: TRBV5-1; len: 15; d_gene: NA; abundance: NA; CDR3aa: CASSMGQTYQETQYF; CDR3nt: TGCGCCAGCAGCATGGGGCAGACGTACCAAGAGACCCAGTACTTC
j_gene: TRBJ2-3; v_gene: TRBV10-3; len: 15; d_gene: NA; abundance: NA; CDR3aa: CAIRGVGGEGDTQYF; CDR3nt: TGTGCCATCAGAGGGGTGGGGGGCGAAGGAGATACGCAGTATTTT
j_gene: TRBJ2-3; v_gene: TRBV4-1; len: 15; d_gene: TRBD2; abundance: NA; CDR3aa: CASSRRDQRGDTQYF; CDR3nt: TGCGCCAGCAGCCGTAGGGACCAGCGGGGAGATACGCAGTATTTT
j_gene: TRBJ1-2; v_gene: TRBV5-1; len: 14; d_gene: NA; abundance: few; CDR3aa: CASRYGEGGYGYTF; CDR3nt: TGCGCCAGCAGGTACGGGGAAGGCGGCTATGGCTACACCTTC
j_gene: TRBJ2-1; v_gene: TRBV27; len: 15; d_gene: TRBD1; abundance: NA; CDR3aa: CASTMLGQGYNEQFF; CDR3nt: TGTGCCAGCACCATGCTGGGACAGGGGTACAATGAGCAGTTCTTC
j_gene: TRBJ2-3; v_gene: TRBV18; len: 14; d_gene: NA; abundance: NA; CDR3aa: CASSPPVSTDTQYF; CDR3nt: TGTGCCAGCTCACCACCGGTGAGCACAGATACGCAGTATTTT
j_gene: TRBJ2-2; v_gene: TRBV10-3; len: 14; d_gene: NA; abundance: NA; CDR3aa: CAISESKNTGELFF; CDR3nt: TGTGCCATCAGTGAGTCGAAGAACACCGGGGAGCTGTTTTTT
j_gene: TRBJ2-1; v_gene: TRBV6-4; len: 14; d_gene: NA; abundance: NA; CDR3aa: CASSADPLLNEQFF; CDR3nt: TGTGCCAGCAGCGCAGACCCGCTCCTCAATGAGCAGTTCTTC
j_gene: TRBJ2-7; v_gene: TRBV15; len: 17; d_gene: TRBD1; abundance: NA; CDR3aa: CATSREIQGARPDEQYF; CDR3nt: TGTGCCACCAGCAGAGAAATACAGGGGGCGCGTCCCGACGAGCAGTACTTC
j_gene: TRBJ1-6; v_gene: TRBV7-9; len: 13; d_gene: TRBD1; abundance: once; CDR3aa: CASRGTGRVALHF; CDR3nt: TGTGCCAGCAGAGGGACAGGGAGGGTCGCCCTCCACTTT
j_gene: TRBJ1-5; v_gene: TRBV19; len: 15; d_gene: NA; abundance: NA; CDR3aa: CASSILRVLNQPQHF; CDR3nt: TGTGCCAGTAGTATATTGAGGGTGCTCAATCAGCCCCAGCATTTT
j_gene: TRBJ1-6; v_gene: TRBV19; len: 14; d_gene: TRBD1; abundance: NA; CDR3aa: CASRPGQGNSPLHF; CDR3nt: TGTGCCAGTAGACCCGGACAGGGGAATTCACCCCTCCACTTT
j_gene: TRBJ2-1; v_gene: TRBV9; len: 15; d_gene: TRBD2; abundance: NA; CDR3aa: CASSAAGGSYNEQFF; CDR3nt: TGTGCCAGCAGCGCCGCGGGAGGTTCCTACAATGAGCAGTTCTTC
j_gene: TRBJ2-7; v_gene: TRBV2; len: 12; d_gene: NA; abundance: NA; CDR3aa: CASSDQVYEQYF; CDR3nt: TGTGCCAGCAGTGATCAGGTCTACGAGCAGTACTTC